The 9 T cell receptor beta chains below come from one sample, sequenced in a study of PD-L1 blockade in urothelial cancer. The sample's time point: pretreatment peripheral blood. Clones were sequenced by immunoSEQ multiplex PCR, and TCRdb holds only the in-frame ones, with some missing. The top ten clones hold approximately 14% of a sample with nearly 35,000 clones, approximately 80% of them seen once. Sequencing was performed on PBMCs, taken around atezolizumab (anti-PD-L1) treatment. All receptors derive from a man between 60 and 75 years old with urothelial cancer.

In DNA form, the CDR3 reads TGTGCCAGCAGCTTAGGGTTGGAGAACTATGGCTACACCTTC. It specifies CASSLGLENYGYTF. This chain connects TRBV7-2 to TRBJ1-2; D ambiguous. The CDR3 sequence is 14 residues long. Looked up from germline, CDR1 is SGHTA and CDR2 is FQGNSA. Trimming removed 1 base at V and 2 bases at J, with 8 bases between.

In this sample, this clone is medium-sized. The rearrangement uses TRBV6-5 and TRBJ1-5; 8 bases are a match to TRBD1. Germline lookup yields CDR1 MNHEY and CDR2 SVGAGI. The CDR3 totals 15 residues. Trimming at V came to 5 bases and at J to 0 bases, leaving 3 bases not matched to a gene. Here the CDR3 reads CASSKQGDSNQPQHF. For the CDR3, the DNA is TGTGCCAGCAGTAAACAGGGGGATAGCAATCAGCCCCAGCATTTT.

The chain joins TRBV7-2 to TRBJ2-7; TRBD1 matches 9 bases. CDR1 is SGHTA and CDR2 is FQGNSA in the germline V gene. V trimming: 2 bases; J trimming: 6 bases; junction bases outside the gene matches: 5. The length of the CDR3 is 14 residues. The CDR3 DNA reads TGTGCCAGCAGCTTAATGGGACAGGGTTCCGAGCAGTACTTC. Translating gives CASSLMGQGSEQYF.

A few counts support this clone. This sequence joins TRBV10-1 and TRBJ1-1; 7 nucleotides agree with TRBD1. The CDR3 consists of 16 residues. Germline V CDR1 and CDR2: WNHNN, SYGVQD (reference sequence). The trim removed 6 bases at V and 0 bases at J, leaving 10 bases unmatched. This CDR3 is CASRDQGGKMNTEAFF. The CDR3 nucleotides are TGCGCCAGCAGAGACCAGGGGGGAAAAATGAACACTGAAGCTTTCTTT.

This sequence joins TRBV7-2 and TRBJ1-4; 7 nucleotides line up with TRBD1. The germline CDR1 and CDR2 sequences are SGHTA and FQGNSA. J gave up 8 bases and V 5 bases, and 5 bases lay outside the gene matches. The CDR3 runs to 13 residues. The CDR3 here is CASSRGQDEKLFF. The CDR3 DNA reads as TGTGCCAGCAGCCGCGGACAGGACGAAAAACTGTTTTTT.

The chain couples TRBV28 to TRBJ2-7; 7 positions agree with TRBD2. The V gene end was trimmed by 7 bases and the J gene end by 4 bases; junction bases not matched to a gene: 10. The CDR3 contains 14 residues. Germline V gene sequence: CDR1 MDHEN, CDR2 SYDVKM. CDR3 sequence reads: CASNPGGLIYEQYF. Written as DNA, the CDR3 is TGTGCCAGCAACCCTGGGGGACTAATTTACGAGCAGTACTTC.

CDR3 loop: CAISGQTSSGANVLTF. The CDR3 DNA reads as TGTGCCATCTCTGGACAGACAAGCTCTGGGGCCAACGTCCTGACTTTC. The chain carries TRBV10-3 and TRBJ2-6; D may be TRBD1 (6 bases). V was cut by 8 bases and J by 0 bases, with 14 bases left in between. Germline values: CDR1 ENHRY, CDR2 SYGVKD. The CDR3 contains 16 residues.

This clone was recorded a few times. The chain is built from TRBV29-1 and TRBJ1-5; D perhaps matches TRBD1 (6 bases). Germline CDR1 is SQVTM and CDR2 is ANQGSEA. The germline V and J ends were trimmed by 7 bases and 6 bases, with 19 bases remaining between them. This CDR3 is 14 amino acids long. CDR3 sequence (DNA): TGCAGCGCCCGGACAGACGAGGACCTTCAGCCCCAGCATTTT. Its protein is CSARTDEDLQPQHF.

This clone was recorded a few times. This sequence joins TRBV7-2 and TRBJ2-3; D may be TRBD2 (5 bases). The CDR3 covers 12 residues. CDR1 is SGHTA, CDR2 FQGNSA, per germline. The V end lost 6 bases, the J end lost 6 bases, and 10 bases lay between the germline ends. The CDR3 bases are TGTGCCAGCAGTCGGGAACCGGATACGCAGTATTTT. It is translated as CASSREPDTQYF.